This T cell receptor beta chain emerged from a study of shared clonotypes between healthy human individuals (dated by TCRdb to the early 2020s). General notes on the study: The cohort included three men and a couple of women between 18 and 49 years of age. For each donor, CD4 naive and CD4 memory were each run on three plates, CD8 naive on two plates, and CD8 memory on one plate. To estimate repertoire size and how much clonotype sharing occurs between individuals, the study deeply sequenced the blood TCR repertoires of several healthy adults. Different laboratories and diverse techniques were used to prepare libraries and sequence TCR repertoires, to increase sequencing depth and limit assay-specific biases. Between about 0.9 and 9 billion PBMCs per donor were obtained by leukapheresis. General conclusions and limits of the study: The small number of donors limited the genetic and exposure-history diversity represented. Clonotypes shared by all four sorted-subset donors showed higher generation probabilities than non-shared clonotypes. Sampling was restricted to blood, and TCR repertoires in tissue are likely to differ from TCR repertoires in blood. Estimated clonotype richness was generally larger for naive than for memory subsets. Based on pairwise subsampling, the degree of clonotype sharing among donors was expected to be affected by sequencing depth. Incomplete sequencing was indicated by rarefaction of sorted-subset datasets, despite the large sequencing depth. Sharing across several donors was observed for about 5% of naive CD4, 3% to 3.5% of naive CD8, 2% to 2.5% of memory CD4, and around 0.4% of memory CD8 clonotypes.

Using the deep immunoSEQ assay, TCR CDR3 regions were amplified from genomic DNA by multiplex PCR. Extracted genomic DNA from each cell subset was distributed evenly across all wells of several immunoSEQ 96-well plates, and each plate was treated as a replicate. For sorted subsets, each replicate PCR was loaded with approximately 0.2 ug genomic DNA, equivalent to roughly 30,000 T cell genomes. The purified libraries were quantified using a Qubit 3.0 fluorometer, sized with a Bioanalyzer 2100, and then quantified again using the KAPA Library Quantification kit. Every immunoSEQ 96-well plate was sequenced on a separate single-read 150-cycle Illumina NextSeq 550 flow cell. From the authors' description of their analysis: The immunoSEQ output contained only junctional sequences without quality scores, so filtering could not match that applied to full-length reads. To assign V/J genes and CDR3, sequences were annotated against IMGT germline references using PyIR, a Python wrapper for IgBLAST v1.9. Reads with weak V/J assignments (E-value above 1e-6), missing CDR3, stop codons, out-of-frame junctions, or ambiguous translated residues were removed. A V3J clonotype was defined by an identical inferred V gene, J gene, and CDR3 amino acid sequence. To compute the percentage overlap between repertoires, the number of shared unique clonotypes was divided by the size of the smaller repertoire. Three approaches were used to assess repertoire richness: RTK rarefaction, the Chao1 estimator, and Recon v2.1 estimates of unobserved clonotypes. For all TCRbeta clonotypes obtained by the gDNA method from a few donors, generation probabilities were computed with OLGA. In its TCRdb copy, this immuneACCESS table keeps in-frame sequences only and misses some clones. Where compared with another copy, unresolved V genes explain less than half of these, and the others have no known cause. The D gene and trimming were derived from the DNA, and the V and J assignments and clone size from that table. The sample yields roughly 1 million clones; 60% to 80% were counted once. The ten largest clones add up to about 1.5% of the sample.

Healthy HIV-negative adults with no recently reported acute infections or vaccinations were included as donors. All donors were Caucasian adults living in Nashville, Tennessee, USA. CD4+ T cells were enriched through magnetic negative selection, after which naive cells were positively selected on CD45RA and the remaining negative fraction served as the memory subset. Blood was obtained by leukapheresis, after which PBMCs were separated by Ficoll-Histopaque density gradient centrifugation and cryopreserved in liquid nitrogen vapor phase. Purity and quantity of every magnetically sorted T cell population were checked by analytical flow cytometry. From each sorted fraction, genomic DNA was isolated and quantified by UV absorbance on a Nanodrop 2000c. The CDR3 holds 15 amino acids from the cysteine to the phenylalanine. Only CDR3 DNA remains: 45 bases, in frame from the first base. Sequences SGHDN (CDR1) and FVKESK (CDR2) are obtained from the germline V gene. The V end gives up 4 bases and the J end 3 bases, leaving 8 bases in the junction not matched to a gene.

A single count supports this clone. It lacks a known antigen. No much larger clone exists at a distance of one base, and base qualities are not known. The clonotype was recovered from a man aged 18 to 29 in good health. The source material was memory CD4+ T cells sorted from blood. The sample's cell subset or site label is to be understood as: CD45RA-negative fraction. The rearranged segments are TRBV14 and TRBJ2-7, and TRBD1 aligns with 8 junction nucleotides. The nucleotides read TGTGCCAGCAGCCGAGTGGACAGGGTACTCTACGAGCAGTACTTC. The translation is CASSRVDRVLYEQYF.